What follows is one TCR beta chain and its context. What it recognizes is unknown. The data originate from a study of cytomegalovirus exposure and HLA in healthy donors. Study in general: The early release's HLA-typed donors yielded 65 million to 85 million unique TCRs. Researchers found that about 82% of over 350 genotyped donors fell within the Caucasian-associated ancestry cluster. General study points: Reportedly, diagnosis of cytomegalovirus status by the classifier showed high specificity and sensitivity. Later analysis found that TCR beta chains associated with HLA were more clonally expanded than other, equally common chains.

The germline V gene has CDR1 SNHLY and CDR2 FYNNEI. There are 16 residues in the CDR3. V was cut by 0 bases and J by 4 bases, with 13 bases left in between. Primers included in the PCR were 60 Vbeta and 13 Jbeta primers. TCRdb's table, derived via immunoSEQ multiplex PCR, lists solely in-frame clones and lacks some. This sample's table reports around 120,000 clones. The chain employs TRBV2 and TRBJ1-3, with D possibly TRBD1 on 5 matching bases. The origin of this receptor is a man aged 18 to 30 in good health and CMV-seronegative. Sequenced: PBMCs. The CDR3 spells CASSEALAGNGNTIYF. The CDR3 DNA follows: TGTGCCAGCAGTGAAGCGCTTGCAGGGAACGGAAACACCATATATTTT.